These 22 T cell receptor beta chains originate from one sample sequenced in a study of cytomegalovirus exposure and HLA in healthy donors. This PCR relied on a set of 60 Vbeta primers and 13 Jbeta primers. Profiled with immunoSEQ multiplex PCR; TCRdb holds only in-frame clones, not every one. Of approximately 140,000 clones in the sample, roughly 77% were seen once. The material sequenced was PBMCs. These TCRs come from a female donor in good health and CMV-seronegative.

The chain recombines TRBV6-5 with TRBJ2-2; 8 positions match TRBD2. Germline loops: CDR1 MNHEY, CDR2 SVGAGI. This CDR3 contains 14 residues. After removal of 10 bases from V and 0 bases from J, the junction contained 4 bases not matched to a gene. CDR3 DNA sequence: TGTGCCACCCAGGGACTAGCGAACACCGGGGAGCTGTTTTTT. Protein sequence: CATQGLANTGELFF.

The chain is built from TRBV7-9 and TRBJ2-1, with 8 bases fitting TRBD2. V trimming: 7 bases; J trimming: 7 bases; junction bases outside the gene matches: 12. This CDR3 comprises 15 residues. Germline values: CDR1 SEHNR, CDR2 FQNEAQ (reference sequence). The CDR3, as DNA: TGTGCCAGCATCTATATAAGCGGGAGAGGGAATGAGCAGTTCTTC. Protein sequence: CASIYISGRGNEQFF.

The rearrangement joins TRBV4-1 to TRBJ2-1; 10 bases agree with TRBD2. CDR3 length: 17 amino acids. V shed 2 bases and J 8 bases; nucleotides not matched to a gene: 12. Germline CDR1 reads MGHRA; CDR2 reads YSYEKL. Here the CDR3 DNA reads TGCGCCAGCAGCCAATTCCCCGCCCTAGCGGGAGTCGATGAGCAGTTCTTC. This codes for CASSQFPALAGVDEQFF.

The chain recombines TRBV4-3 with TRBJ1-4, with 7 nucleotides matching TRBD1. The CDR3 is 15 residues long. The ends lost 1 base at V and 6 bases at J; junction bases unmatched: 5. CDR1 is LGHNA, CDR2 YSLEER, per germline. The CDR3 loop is CASSQGQGEDEKLFF. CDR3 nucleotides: TGCGCCAGCAGCCAAGGACAGGGAGAAGATGAAAAACTGTTTTTT.

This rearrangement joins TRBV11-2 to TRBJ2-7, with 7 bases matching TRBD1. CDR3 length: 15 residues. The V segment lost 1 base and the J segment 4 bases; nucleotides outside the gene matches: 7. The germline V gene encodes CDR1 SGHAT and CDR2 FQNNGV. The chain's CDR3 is CASSLAPGQRYEQYF. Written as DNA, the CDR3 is TGTGCCAGCAGCTTAGCTCCGGGACAGAGATACGAGCAGTACTTC.

Written as DNA, the CDR3 is TGTGCCAGCTCCCCTAGCGGGGGTAAGACCCAGTACTTC. Its protein product is CASSPSGGKTQYF. The rearrangement uses TRBV2 and TRBJ2-5, with TRBD2 matching 10 bases. The CDR3 length is 13 residues. The ends lost 8 bases at V and 6 bases at J; junction bases unmatched: 6. CDR1 and CDR2 from the germline V gene are SNHLY and FYNNEI.

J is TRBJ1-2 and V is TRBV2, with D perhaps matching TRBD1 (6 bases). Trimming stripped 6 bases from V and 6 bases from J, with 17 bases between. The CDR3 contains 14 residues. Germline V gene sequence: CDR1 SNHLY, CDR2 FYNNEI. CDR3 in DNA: TGTGCCAGCAGGGGGACAAGGTGGTTGGATGGCTACACCTTC. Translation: CASRGTRWLDGYTF.

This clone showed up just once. CDR3 sequence (DNA): TGTGCCAGCAGCGTAGAGGGGATTCCCTACGAGCAGTACTTC. Protein: CASSVEGIPYEQYF. The chain couples TRBV9 to TRBJ2-7; D possibly corresponds to TRBD1 (5 bases). With 0 bases removed from V and 2 bases from J, the gap between germline ends came to 9 bases. Looked up from germline, CDR1 is SGDLS and CDR2 is YYNGEE. This CDR3 comprises 14 residues.

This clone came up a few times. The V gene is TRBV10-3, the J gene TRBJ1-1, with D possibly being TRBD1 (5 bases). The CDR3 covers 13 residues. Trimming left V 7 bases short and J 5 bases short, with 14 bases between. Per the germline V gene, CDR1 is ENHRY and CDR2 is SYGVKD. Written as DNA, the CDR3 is TGTGCCATCATGCGAACAGGAGAAACTGAAGCTTTCTTT. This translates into CAIMRTGETEAFF.

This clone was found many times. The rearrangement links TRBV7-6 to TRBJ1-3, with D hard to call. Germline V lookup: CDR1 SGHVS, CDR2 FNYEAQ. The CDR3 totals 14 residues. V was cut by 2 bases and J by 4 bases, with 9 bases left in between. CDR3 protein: CASSLRKEGNTIYF. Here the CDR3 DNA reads TGTGCCAGCAGCTTACGTAAAGAGGGAAACACCATATATTTT.

CDR3 sequence reads: CASSLGGGLAVSSYEQYF. CDR3 nucleotides: TGTGCCAGCAGCTTGGGGGGAGGGCTAGCGGTTAGCTCCTACGAGCAGTACTTC. This chain joins TRBV5-4 and TRBJ2-7, with 7 nucleotides matching TRBD2. V dropped 0 bases and J dropped 0; count of bases not matched to a gene: 12. CDR1 is SGHNT and CDR2 is YYREEE in the germline V gene (reference sequence). The CDR3 has 18 amino acids.

In DNA, the CDR3 is TGTGCCAGCAGTCGGGACAGGAGAGGTGTGGGCTACACCTTC. As protein: CASSRDRRGVGYTF. The chain employs TRBV27 and TRBJ1-2; 8 nucleotides agree with TRBD1. V shed 5 bases, J shed 8 bases, and the junction held 10 bases outside the gene matches. Germline loops: CDR1 MNHEY, CDR2 SMNVEV (reference sequence). CDR3 length: 14 residues.

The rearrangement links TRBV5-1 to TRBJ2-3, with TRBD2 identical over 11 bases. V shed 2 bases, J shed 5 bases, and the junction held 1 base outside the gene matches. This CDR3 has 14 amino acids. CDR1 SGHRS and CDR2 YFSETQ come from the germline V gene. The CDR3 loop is CASSFSGGGDTQYF. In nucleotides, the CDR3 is TGCGCCAGCAGCTTTAGCGGGGGGGGAGATACGCAGTATTTT.

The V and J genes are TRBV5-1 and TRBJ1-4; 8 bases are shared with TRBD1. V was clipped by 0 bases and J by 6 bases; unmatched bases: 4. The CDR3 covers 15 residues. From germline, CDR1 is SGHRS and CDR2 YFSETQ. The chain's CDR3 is CASSLGYRGDEKLFF. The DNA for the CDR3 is TGCGCCAGCAGCTTGGGTTACAGGGGGGATGAAAAACTGTTTTTT. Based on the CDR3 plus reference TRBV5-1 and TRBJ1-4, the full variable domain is KAGVTQTPRYLIKTRGQQVTLSCSPISGHRSVSWYQQTPGQGLQFLFEYFSETQRNKGNFPGRFSGRQFSNSRSEMNVSTLELGDSALYLCASSLGYRGDEKLFFGSGTQLSVL.

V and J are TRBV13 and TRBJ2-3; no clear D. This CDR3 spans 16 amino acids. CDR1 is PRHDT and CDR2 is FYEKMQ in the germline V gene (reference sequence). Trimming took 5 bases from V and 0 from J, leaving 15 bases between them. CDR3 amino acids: CASSPPLATSTDTQYF. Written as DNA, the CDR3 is TGTGCCAGCAGCCCACCTCTGGCGACTAGCACAGATACGCAGTATTTT.

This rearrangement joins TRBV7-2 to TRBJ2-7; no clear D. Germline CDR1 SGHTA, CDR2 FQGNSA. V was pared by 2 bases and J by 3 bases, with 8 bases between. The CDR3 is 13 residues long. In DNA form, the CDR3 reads TGTGCCAGCAGCTTAAACAGAAACTACGAGCAGTACTTC. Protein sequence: CASSLNRNYEQYF.

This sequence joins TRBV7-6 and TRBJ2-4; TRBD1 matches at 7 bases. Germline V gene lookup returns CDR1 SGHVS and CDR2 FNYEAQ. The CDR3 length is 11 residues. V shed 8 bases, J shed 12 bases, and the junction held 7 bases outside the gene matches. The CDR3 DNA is TGTGCCAGCGCCCAGGGGGACACTCAGTACTTC. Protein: CASAQGDTQYF.

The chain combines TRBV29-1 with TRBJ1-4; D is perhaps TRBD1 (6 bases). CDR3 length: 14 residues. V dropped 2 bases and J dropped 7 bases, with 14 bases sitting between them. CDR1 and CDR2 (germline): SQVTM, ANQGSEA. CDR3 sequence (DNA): TGCAGCGTTGAAATTGGCGGGGGCGGTGAAAAACTGTTTTTT. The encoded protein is CSVEIGGGGEKLFF.

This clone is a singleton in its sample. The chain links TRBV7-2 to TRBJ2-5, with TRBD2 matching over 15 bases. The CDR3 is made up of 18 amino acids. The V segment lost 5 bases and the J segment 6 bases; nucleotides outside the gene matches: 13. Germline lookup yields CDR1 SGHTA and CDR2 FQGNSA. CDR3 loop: CASSPPGLAGGSGQTQYF. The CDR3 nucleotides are TGTGCCAGCAGCCCTCCGGGACTAGCGGGAGGTTCCGGACAGACCCAGTACTTC. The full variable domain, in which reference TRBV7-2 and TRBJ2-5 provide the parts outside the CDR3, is GAGVSQSPSNKVTEKGKDVELRCDPISGHTALYWYRQSLGQGLEFLIYFQGNSAPDKSGLPSDRFSAERTGGSVSTLTIQRTQQEDSAVYLCASSPPGLAGGSGQTQYFGPGTRLLVL.

CDR3 DNA sequence: TGTGCCAGGAACTTTCTCCATACGCAGTATTTT. Its translation: CARNFLHTQYF. The V call is TRBV5-3, the J call TRBJ2-3; D not certain. TRBV5-3 is reported as an ORF; its role is uncertain. V was trimmed by 8 bases and J by 7 bases, leaving 11 bases between them. The CDR3 is 11 amino acids.

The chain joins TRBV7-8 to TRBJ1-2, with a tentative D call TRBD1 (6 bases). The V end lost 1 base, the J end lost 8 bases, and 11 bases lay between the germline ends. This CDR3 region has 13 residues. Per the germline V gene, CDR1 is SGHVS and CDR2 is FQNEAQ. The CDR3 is CASSLGRGGGYTF. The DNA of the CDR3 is TGTGCCAGCAGCTTAGGCAGGGGAGGGGGCTACACCTTC.

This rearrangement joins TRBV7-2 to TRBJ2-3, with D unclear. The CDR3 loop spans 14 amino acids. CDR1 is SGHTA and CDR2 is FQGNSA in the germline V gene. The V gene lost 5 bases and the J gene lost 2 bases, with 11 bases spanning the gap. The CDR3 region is CASSGLVITDTQYF. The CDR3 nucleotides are TGTGCCAGCAGCGGCCTGGTGATCACAGATACGCAGTATTTT.